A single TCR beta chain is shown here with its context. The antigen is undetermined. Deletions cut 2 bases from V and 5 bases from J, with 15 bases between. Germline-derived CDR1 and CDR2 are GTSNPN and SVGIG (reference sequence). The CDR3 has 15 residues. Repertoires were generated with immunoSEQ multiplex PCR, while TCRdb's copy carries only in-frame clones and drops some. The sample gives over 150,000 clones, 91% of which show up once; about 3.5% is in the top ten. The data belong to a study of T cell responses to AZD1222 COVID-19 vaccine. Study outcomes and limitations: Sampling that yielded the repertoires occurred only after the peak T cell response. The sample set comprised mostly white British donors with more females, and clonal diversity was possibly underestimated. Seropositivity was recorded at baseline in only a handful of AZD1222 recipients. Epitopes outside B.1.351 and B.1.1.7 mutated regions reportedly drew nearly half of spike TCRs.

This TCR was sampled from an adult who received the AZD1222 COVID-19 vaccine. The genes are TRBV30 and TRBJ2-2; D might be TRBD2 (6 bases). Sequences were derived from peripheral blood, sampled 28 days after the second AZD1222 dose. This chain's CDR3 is CAWSRVGGVTGELFF. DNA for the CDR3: TGTGCCTGGAGTAGGGTGGGAGGAGTGACCGGGGAGCTGTTTTTT.